This T cell receptor beta chain was obtained from a study of identical twins. This clonotype occurred many times. TCRdb re-called the 5' RACE reads with MiXCR, one entry per CDR3 protein. This sample has 700,000 or so distinct CDR3 sequences; over 8.5% occur once, and the top ten carry around 0.98%. The sample was also reused in another study, on yellow fever vaccine responses in identical twins.

This TCR came from a woman aged 18 to 35 in good health. The source material was PBMCs.

CDR3 DNA: TGTGCCAGCAGGCCAGTTGGGGGGAACGGTGAGCAGTTCTTC. Amino acid sequence: CASRPVGGNGEQFF. The chain combines TRBV12-3 or TRBV12-4 with TRBJ2-1, with D possibly TRBD2 on 6 matching bases. This CDR3 has 14 residues. Trimming left V 6 bases short and J 9 bases short, with 18 bases between.